Following are 26 T cell receptor beta chains from one sample sequenced in a study of prognosis after radiotherapy for stage I lung cancer. Genomic DNA was subjected to two-round multiplex PCR for amplification of TCR beta CDR3. The use of primers specific to each TRBV and TRBJ gene characterized first-round PCR. TCRdb reprocessed the multiplex PCR reads with MiXCR, giving one entry per CDR3 protein. The table includes over 50,000 distinct CDR3 sequences, less than 45% detected once. Sample: PBMCs, taken before or after stereotactic body radiation therapy (not recorded which). The receptor set was obtained from a donor aged 50 or older with non-small cell lung cancer.

This clonotype was detected ten times or more. The chain has TRBV28 and TRBJ2-1; TRBD1 might be the D (6 bases). The CDR3 is 15 amino acids. From germline, CDR1 is MDHEN and CDR2 SYDVKM. V lost 4 bases, J lost 6 bases, and 16 bases lay in between. CDR3 sequence: CASSSPLSGVNEQFF. The CDR3 DNA sequence: TGTGCCAGCAGTTCACCCCTGTCAGGGGTCAATGAGCAGTTCTTC.

This clonotype was found many times. The chain recombines TRBV7-2 with TRBJ2-2, with TRBD1 matching 8 bases. Trimming cost V 5 bases and J 6 bases; bases outside gene matches: 5. CDR3 length: 14 amino acids. CDR1 is SGHTA and CDR2 is FQGNSA in the germline V gene. CDR3 nucleotide sequence: TGTGCCAGCAGCGCCCGGACAGGGTCCGGGGAGCTGTTTTTT. Translation: CASSARTGSGELFF.

The chain couples TRBV6-2 or TRBV6-3 to TRBJ2-2; a weak D match, TRBD2 (5 bases). CDR3 length equals 15 residues. V was cut by 8 bases and J by 2 bases, with 15 bases left in between. Germline V gene data show CDR1 as MNHEY and CDR2 as SVGEGT. CDR3 sequence reads: CASSFMGVNTGELFF. In nucleotides, the CDR3 is TGTGCCAGCTCCTTTATGGGAGTAAACACCGGGGAGCTGTTTTTT.

This clonotype appeared a single time. The gene calls are TRBV2 and TRBJ2-7, with D possibly TRBD2 on 6 matching bases. CDR1 is SNHLY and CDR2 is FYNNEI in the germline V gene. V gave up 7 bases and J gave up 4 bases, with 14 bases separating them. This CDR3 region has 13 residues. The CDR3 loop is CASTPVGGYEQYF. CDR3 sequence (DNA): TGTGCCAGCACCCCGGTGGGGGGTTACGAGCAGTACTTC.

This clonotype occurred many times. The chain recombines TRBV6-1 with TRBJ1-5, with 7 bases fitting TRBD1. Unmatched junction bases numbered 3, after V lost 0 bases and J lost 1 base. This CDR3 has 16 amino acids. Germline V gene lookup returns CDR1 MNHNS and CDR2 SASEGT. The CDR3 protein is CASSEAAGGSNQPQHF. The CDR3 DNA is TGTGCCAGCAGTGAAGCCGCAGGGGGGAGCAATCAGCCCCAGCATTTT.

This clonotype occurred many times. The CDR3 nucleotides are TGTGCCAGCAGCCAAGCTGACTTTGGGATTTCACCCCTCCACTTT. It yields the protein CASSQADFGISPLHF. V and J are TRBV14 and TRBJ1-6; D not resolved. Between the trimmed V and J ends, which lost 1 base and 9 bases, there was a span of 13 bases. CDR1 SGHDN and CDR2 FVKESK come from the germline V gene. The CDR3 spans 15 residues.

This clonotype appeared many times. J is TRBJ1-2 and V is TRBV28; no clear D. V gave up 2 bases and J gave up 4 bases, with 14 bases separating them. The CDR3 is 15 residues long. The germline V gene has CDR1 MDHEN and CDR2 SYDVKM. CDR3 nucleotides: TGTGCCAGCAGTTTAGATCTCAGGTCTGGCTATGGCTACACCTTC. Translating gives CASSLDLRSGYGYTF.

This clonotype showed up many times. The V call is TRBV3-1, the J call TRBJ2-7, with a weak D call TRBD2 (7 bases). This CDR3 is built from 15 residues. In germline, CDR1 is LGHDT, CDR2 YNNKEL (reference sequence). With 4 bases removed from V and 3 bases from J, the gap between germline ends came to 16 bases. The CDR3 DNA reads as TGTGCCAGCAGCCCGATTCTAGGGGGGGACTACGAGCAGTACTTC. It yields the protein CASSPILGGDYEQYF.

This clonotype was observed at least ten times. The chain joins TRBV11-1 to TRBJ1-1, with D possibly TRBD1 on 5 matching bases. CDR1 and CDR2 from the germline V gene are SGHAT and FQDESV (reference sequence). The CDR3 sequence is 16 residues long. Trimming left V 3 bases short and J 1 base short, with 15 bases between. The CDR3 loop reads CASSFRRGKPNTEAFF. The CDR3 bases are TGTGCCAGCAGCTTTCGACGGGGGAAACCGAACACTGAAGCTTTCTTT.

This clonotype was observed at least ten times. The V gene is TRBV5-1, the J gene TRBJ2-3; D perhaps matches TRBD2 (6 bases). The germline V and J ends were trimmed by 4 bases and 0 bases, with 27 bases remaining between them. The CDR3 is 20 amino acids. CDR1 is SGHRS and CDR2 is YFSETQ in the germline V gene. The CDR3: CASSRASTGTFTTSTDTQYF. The CDR3, as DNA: TGCGCCAGCAGCCGGGCCTCTACCGGGACTTTTACTACTAGCACAGATACGCAGTATTTT.

The gene calls are TRBV7-9 and TRBJ2-1; D gene unclear. CDR1 is SEHNR, CDR2 FQNEAQ, per germline (reference sequence). V lost 1 base and J lost 10, with 26 bases in between. CDR3 length equals 18 residues. The DNA of the CDR3 is TGTGCCAGCAGCTTAGGTCAAAGGTTGTGTGAGGCCTCCGAGGAGCAGTTCTTC. Protein product: CASSLGQRLCEASEEQFF.

This clonotype was counted many times. V and J are TRBV19 and TRBJ2-7, with TRBD2 matching over 9 bases. With 1 base clipped from V and 3 bases from J, the junction kept 7 bases outside the gene matches. The CDR3 has 16 amino acids. CDR1 is LNHDA and CDR2 is SQIVND in the germline V gene (reference sequence). The DNA of the CDR3 is TGTGCCAGTAGTATAGTTGGAGCGGGAGGAATCTACGAGCAGTACTTC. Residues: CASSIVGAGGIYEQYF.

This clonotype was seen only a few times. A far larger clone is one base from this, pointing to a likely read error. V is TRBV6-9 and J is TRBJ1-6; D is possibly TRBD1 (5 bases). Germline V gene sequence: CDR1 MNHGY, CDR2 SVAAGI. This CDR3 has 15 residues. CDR3 region: CARSFGRGVTGELHF. CDR3 sequence (DNA): TGTGCCAGAAGTTTCGGTCGGGGGGTTACTGGGGAGCTCCACTTT.

This clonotype was found many times. The rearrangement links TRBV10-3 to TRBJ2-2; no definite D call. The CDR3 spans 14 residues. Per the germline V gene, CDR1 is ENHRY and CDR2 is SYGVKD. Trimming shortened V by 2 bases and J by 7 bases, and 11 bases separated the two germline ends. The CDR3 here is CAISEPTAFGELFF. The DNA of the CDR3 is TGTGCCATCAGTGAGCCCACCGCTTTCGGGGAGCTGTTTTTT.

The V gene is TRBV28, the J gene TRBJ2-7; 10 positions agree with TRBD2. Losses at the gene ends were 10 bases for V and 2 bases for J; bases not matched to a gene: 8. Germline assignment: CDR1 MDHEN and CDR2 SYDVKM. This CDR3 is 14 amino acids long. CDR3 sequence: CAIQGTSETYEQYF. The DNA for the CDR3 is TGTGCCATCCAAGGGACTAGCGAAACCTACGAGCAGTACTTC. Drawing the rest from reference TRBV28 and TRBJ2-7, the complete variable domain is DVKVTQSSRYLVKRTGEKVFLECVQDMDHENMFWYRQDPGLGLRLIYFSYDVKMKEKGDIPEGYSVSREKKERFSLILESASTNQTSMYLCAIQGTSETYEQYFGPGTRLTVT.

This clonotype was picked up many times. This chain uses TRBV24-1 with TRBJ2-6; no firm D call. The CDR3 extends over 14 amino acids. Germline values: CDR1 KGHDR, CDR2 SFDVKD. Trimming took 3 bases from V and 1 from J, leaving 3 bases between them. The CDR3 sequence: CATSDVSGANVLTF. The CDR3 DNA sequence: TGTGCCACCAGTGATGTTTCTGGGGCCAACGTCCTGACTTTC.

At least ten counts were recorded for this clonotype. This sequence joins TRBV5-1 and TRBJ2-2; D not certain. This CDR3 spans 14 amino acids. V dropped 6 bases and J dropped 6 bases, with 15 bases sitting between them. Germline lookup yields CDR1 SGHRS and CDR2 YFSETQ. Here the CDR3 reads CASTPSGGSGELFF. In DNA form, the CDR3 reads TGCGCCAGCACCCCGTCCGGCGGCTCCGGGGAGCTGTTTTTT.

Concerning this clonotype: A far larger clone is a single base away, which makes a read error likely. V and J are TRBV6-1 and TRBJ2-2; D possibly corresponds to TRBD1 (6 bases). Germline values: CDR1 MNHNS, CDR2 SASEGT. V gave up 5 bases and J gave up 6 bases, with 19 bases separating them. This CDR3 spans 16 amino acids. CDR3 DNA sequence: TGTGCCAGCAGTTACCGGCGGACAGTTATGGCCGGGGAGCTGTTTTTT. It yields the protein CASSYRRTVMAGELFF.

This clonotype was found many times. V usage is TRBV12-3 or TRBV12-4 and J usage is TRBJ2-1, with D tentatively TRBD2 (9 bases). The length of the CDR3 is 16 residues. The V and J ends lost 7 bases and 8 bases respectively, with 24 bases between them. The CDR3 DNA reads TGTGCCAGCACCCCCCGGCCAGGGGGCGGGAGGGATGAGCAGTTCTTC. Translating it yields CASTPRPGGGRDEQFF.

Note on this clonotype: One end of the junction fails to match germline, which may point to a read error. The chain links TRBV15 to TRBJ1-6; 8 bases align to TRBD1. The CDR3 is 16 residues long. Germline V lookup: CDR1 LNHNV, CDR2 YYDKDF (reference sequence). CDR3 region: CATSRGLQGGNSPIHF. The DNA for the CDR3 is TGCGCCACCAGCAGAGGCCTACAGGGGGGAAATTCACCCATCCACTTT. Variable domain in full (rest from reference TRBV15 and TRBJ1-6): DAMVIQNPRYQVTQFGKPVTLSCSQTLNHNVMYWYQQKSSQAPKLLFHYYDKDFNNEADTPDNFQSRRPNTSFCFLDIRSPGLGDTAMYLCATSRGLQGGNSPIHFGNGTRLTVT.

The rearrangement joins TRBV24-1 to TRBJ2-3; D gene ambiguous. V dropped 2 bases and J dropped 6 bases, with 14 bases sitting between them. CDR1 and CDR2 from the germline V gene are KGHDR and SFDVKD. The CDR3 loop spans 15 amino acids. The CDR3 loop reads CATSDSIGSGDTQYF. The CDR3 nucleotides read TGTGCCACCAGTGATTCTATAGGCAGTGGGGATACGCAGTATTTT.

As concerns this clonotype: A far larger clone is off by one base, so a read error is likely. The V call is TRBV7-9, the J call TRBJ2-5; 9 bases fit TRBD2. Per germline, CDR1 SEHNR and CDR2 FQNEAQ (reference sequence). CDR3 length equals 14 residues. CDR3 in amino acids: CATPTSGKYNEKFF. DNA for the CDR3: TGTGCCACCCCGACTAGCGGAAAGTACAATGAGAAGTTCTTC.

The gene calls are TRBV7-2 and TRBJ2-2; D not resolved. The CDR3 consists of 16 residues. Trimming took 5 bases from V and 0 from J, leaving 13 bases between them. The germline CDR1 and CDR2 sequences are SGHTA and FQGNSA. The CDR3 DNA sequence: TGTGCCAGCAGCCCAGAGAGGTGGGCGAACACCGGGGAGCTGTTTTTT. This sequence encodes CASSPERWANTGELFF.

With respect to this clonotype: The junction departs from the called germline gene at one end, perhaps through a read error. The gene calls are TRBV11-2 and TRBJ2-2, with 9 bases fitting TRBD1. The CDR3 covers 22 residues. Germline V gives CDR1 SGHAT, CDR2 FQNNGV. The CDR3 sequence: CVSSLPAGTGLLERLRTGELFF. CDR3 sequence (DNA): TGTGTCAGCAGCCTACCCGCCGGGACAGGGTTGCTCGAGCGTCTTAGGACCGGGGAGCTGTTTTTT.

About this clonotype: A read error may explain this, as a much larger clone is one base away. The chain joins TRBV5-4 to TRBJ2-5, with no clear D. The germline gives CDR1 SGHNT, CDR2 YYREEE (reference sequence). The CDR3 runs to 14 residues. The V gene lost 1 base and the J gene lost 2 bases, with 9 bases spanning the gap. CDR3 region: CASSLSQLQETQYF. Written as DNA, the CDR3 is TGTGCCAGCAGCTTGTCACAGCTTCAAGAGACCCAGTACTTC.

As to this clonotype: This likely stems from a read error, as it lies one base from a far larger clone. The J gene is TRBJ2-7, the V gene TRBV6-9; 11 positions agree with TRBD2. The CDR3 has 16 amino acids. Germline lookup yields CDR1 MNHGY and CDR2 SVAAGI. The V and J ends lost 3 bases and 7 bases, in that order; junction bases with no gene match: 11. CDR3 sequence reads: CASSYLPTSGEYEQYF. CDR3 coding DNA: TGTGCCAGCAGTTACCTGCCGACTAGCGGGGAGTATGAGCAGTACTTC.